This TCR beta chain is from a study of long-term antiretroviral therapy in people with HIV (dated by TCRdb to about 2022). With respect to the entire study: The earliest samples were collected approximately a decade before the 2015 WHO recommendation for immediate ART, a period when ART was typically delayed until CD4 counts fell. This retrospective serial study examined whether starting ART and sustained HIV suppression were associated with changes in the composition and diversity of the TRB repertoire in peripheral blood. The cohort contributed under 200 cryopreserved PBMC samples from around 33 adults with confirmed HIV infection, collected serially over a mean of 6 years (range 1-12). Among the 25 to 30 participants with HIV, about 11 were female. No cross-contamination during QIAcube processing was seen in test extractions of a monoclonal T-cell line run alongside around 30 polyclonal samples.

The V end loses 0 bases and the J end loses 5 bases, and a stretch of 8 bases separates them. Inclusive of the bounding cysteine and phenylalanine, the CDR3 is 14 residues long. The only DNA kept is the CDR3, 42 bases in frame from the first base. Sequences MGHRA (CDR1) and YSYEKL (CDR2) are obtained from the germline V gene. Summary of the overall study and its limitations: The repertoire was dominated across all time points by expanded TRB clones identified before ART initiation, although this dominance was seen to fluctuate and to decrease in many PLHIV after ART. Owing to limited PBMC availability, only the TCR beta chain was sequenced, without alpha chain pairing. Narrower CDR3 length ranges were observed in HIV repertoires than in controls, and an antigen-experienced repertoire with only a slight naive shift after ART was suggested by the network structure. Because pre-ART samples had limited cell numbers, profiling was done on unsorted PBMC rather than on sorted CD4+ and CD8+ T cells. Samples dated from the mid-2000s to the late 2010s, and the ART regimens used may be less effective than current ones. Inferences about post-ART repertoire changes are limited because no data were available on ART adherence, viral resistance or therapy changes. ART initiation was associated with a significant increase in TRB diversity, but diversity stayed significantly below transplant donor controls even after long-term ART.

Sequencing of the TRB variable region was done with the immunoSEQ hsTCRB v3.0 assay at survey level resolution. The target sequencing depth for TRB was about 40,000-55,000 T-cell genomes per sample. An Illumina MiSeq with a v3 150-cycle kit was used to sequence the pooled TRB libraries. Regarding the original processing steps: Analysis of repertoires was carried out in R inside a reproducible Nextflow workflow spanning QC, data transformation and analysis. Custom analyses were implemented in LymphoSeq2, an R package for AIRR-Seq data exploration. A handful of samples that yielded fewer than 5000 total TRB sequences were excluded, so that approximately 200 HIV repertoires were analyzed. Of the approximately 190 retained HIV repertoires, some 60 were collected before and 120 to 130 after ART initiation. Repertoires were downsampled to 5000 TRB nucleotide sequences, with summary statistics averaged over 100 downsampling iterations. Only TRB sequences with CDR3 regions of at least seven amino acids were retained for analysis. Two measures captured diversity: a Shannon entropy-derived clonality score and the Gini coefficient. Repertoire networks linked the top 5000 CDR3 amino acid sequences whenever two sequences differed by an edit distance of one. For TRB CDR3 amino acid sequences, GLIPH2 was used to predict antigen specificity groups and MHC restriction. To flag known associations with CMV, EBV, HIV or tissue antigens, CDR3 amino acid sequences were compared against VDJdb and McPAS-TCR. Pre-ART, post-ART and control groups were compared with Wilcoxon signed-rank tests and Holm-Bonferroni correction. TCRdb holds this immuneACCESS table with in-frame rearrangements only. Some clones are missing; in checked studies, unresolved V genes explain under half, and the rest has no known cause. Clone size and V and J calls were adopted from that table, with D and trimming inferred from the DNA. The sample table lists tens of thousands of clones, 80% to 95% of them with a count of one. Together, the top ten hold roughly 4% of the sample.

To note about this clone: This clone's antigen is unknown. No per-base quality is available; no much larger clone lies one base away.

Inclusion was restricted to participants for whom at least one PBMC sample before ART initiation and at least two post-ART samples were available. Every participant with HIV received treatment in the United States of America. Cryopreserved samples of about 1-10 million PBMC were thawed and washed before DNA extraction. At the time of the earliest PBMC sample, participants with HIV were aged between roughly 20 and 60 years. Per participant, PBMC samples came from 1-4 timepoints prior to ART initiation and 2-8 timepoints following ART initiation, for a median of 7 samples. For every participant, serial HIV viral load, CD4+ T-cell count, ART history and demographic data were obtained. Genomic DNA was extracted from unsorted PBMC with a Qiagen kit on a QIAcube, processed in batches of 12 samples.

This TCR came from a woman aged 40 to 50 with HIV. The chain uses TRBV4-1 and TRBJ2-1; the D gene assignment is ambiguous. Sequenced here: unsorted PBMCs, sampled 5.2 years after starting antiretroviral therapy. This receptor has the CDR3 CASSQERLHNEQFF. The nucleotide sequence is TGCGCCAGCAGCCAAGAACGACTGCACAATGAGCAGTTCTTC.